Listed below are T cell receptor beta chains from one sample, sequenced in a study of blood T cell repertoires in COVID-19. Sequenced by immunoSEQ multiplex PCR; TCRdb stores in-frame clones only, minus some. This sample has some 280,000 clones; around 85% occur once, and the top ten carry around 4%. The sample taken for sequencing was peripheral blood. Every receptor here comes from a woman between 50 and 59 years old with active or convalescent COVID-19. Each CDR3 is given with its conserved first and last residue. A D gene is named only where the DNA matches it firmly. Part of the rows lack a size; the others show once, few, many or a class for expanded clones.

v_call: TRBV11-3
j_call: TRBJ2-7
d_call: NA
clone_size: NA
cdr3_nt: TGTGCCAGCAGCTCGAGCTCCGCTCACGAGCAGTACTTC
cdr3_aa: CASSSSSAHEQYF

v_call: TRBV9
j_call: TRBJ1-2
d_call: NA
clone_size: NA
cdr3_nt: TGTGCCAGCAGCGTAGGTGGGGGCTCGGCCCATGGCTACACCTTC
cdr3_aa: CASSVGGGSAHGYTF

v_call: TRBV9
j_call: TRBJ1-1
d_call: NA
clone_size: few
cdr3_nt: TGTGCCAGCAGCGTAGGTCTCCGGGACACGAACACTGAAGCTTTCTTT
cdr3_aa: CASSVGLRDTNTEAFF

v_call: TRBV28
j_call: TRBJ1-1
d_call: NA
clone_size: NA
cdr3_nt: TGTGCCAGCAGTCCCCCCATGAACACTGAAGCTTTCTTT
cdr3_aa: CASSPPMNTEAFF

v_call: TRBV5-1
j_call: TRBJ1-6
d_call: NA
clone_size: NA
cdr3_nt: TGCGCCAGCAGCTTGGGGACATGGGGTAATTCACCCCTCCACTTT
cdr3_aa: CASSLGTWGNSPLHF

v_call: TRBV13
j_call: TRBJ1-1
d_call: NA
clone_size: NA
cdr3_nt: TGTGCCAGCAGCTTAGTGAAGGGAGGGAACACTGAAGCTTTCTTT
cdr3_aa: CASSLVKGGNTEAFF

v_call: TRBV3-1/TRBV3-2
j_call: TRBJ2-1
d_call: TRBD2
clone_size: NA
cdr3_nt: TGTGCCAGCAGCCCTAGCGGGAGGCAGGGTGAGCAGTTCTTC
cdr3_aa: CASSPSGRQGEQFF

v_call: TRBV6-2/TRBV6-3
j_call: TRBJ2-1
d_call: TRBD2
clone_size: NA
cdr3_nt: TGTGCCAGCAGTTACTCGGCGGGAGCTTTCGAGCAGTTCTTC
cdr3_aa: CASSYSAGAFEQFF

v_call: TRBV11-2
j_call: TRBJ2-7
d_call: TRBD1
clone_size: NA
cdr3_nt: TGTGCCAGCAGCTTTCGGGACAGGGGGGTCTACGAGCAGTACTTC
cdr3_aa: CASSFRDRGVYEQYF

v_call: TRBV27
j_call: TRBJ1-2
d_call: TRBD1
clone_size: NA
cdr3_nt: TGTGCCAGCAGACAGGGGTTTGATGGCTACACCTTC
cdr3_aa: CASRQGFDGYTF

v_call: TRBV18
j_call: TRBJ2-5
d_call: TRBD1
clone_size: NA
cdr3_nt: TGTGCCAGCGCCACAGGGGGCACGGGCGCGGTAAAGACCCAGTACTTC
cdr3_aa: CASATGGTGAVKTQYF

v_call: TRBV5-6
j_call: TRBJ2-7
d_call: NA
clone_size: NA
cdr3_nt: TGTGCCAGCAGCTTGGGGCGACAGTACTATGACGAGCAGTACTTC
cdr3_aa: CASSLGRQYYDEQYF

v_call: TRBV3-1/TRBV3-2
j_call: TRBJ1-1
d_call: NA
clone_size: NA
cdr3_nt: TGTGCCAGCAGCCCCACGACCAGAGGGAACACTGAAGCTTTCTTT
cdr3_aa: CASSPTTRGNTEAFF

v_call: TRBV7-2
j_call: TRBJ2-7
d_call: NA
clone_size: NA
cdr3_nt: TGTGCCAGCAGCTTTAGCTCCTACGAGCAGTACTTC
cdr3_aa: CASSFSSYEQYF

v_call: TRBV20-1
j_call: TRBJ2-6
d_call: NA
clone_size: NA
cdr3_nt: TGCAGTGCTAGTTCGGACACCAACGTCCTGACTTTC
cdr3_aa: CSASSDTNVLTF

v_call: TRBV27
j_call: TRBJ2-7
d_call: TRBD2
clone_size: NA
cdr3_nt: TGTGCCAGCAGTTCGGGACTAGCGGGAGGGCTCTACTCCTACGAGCAGTACTTC
cdr3_aa: CASSSGLAGGLYSYEQYF

v_call: TRBV12-3/TRBV12-4
j_call: TRBJ1-6
d_call: NA
clone_size: NA
cdr3_nt: TGTGCCAGCAGCATGACCCAGGGCACACCCCTCCACTTT
cdr3_aa: CASSMTQGTPLHF

v_call: TRBV30
j_call: TRBJ2-7
d_call: TRBD1
clone_size: NA
cdr3_nt: TGTGCCTGTACACCCAGGGGGAGCTCCTACGAGCAGTACTTC
cdr3_aa: CACTPRGSSYEQYF

v_call: TRBV10-3
j_call: TRBJ1-5
d_call: NA
clone_size: NA
cdr3_nt: TGTGCCATCAGCGAGACCCAGGGGCGACTAAATAGCAATCAGCCCCAGCATTTT
cdr3_aa: CAISETQGRLNSNQPQHF

v_call: TRBV18
j_call: TRBJ1-1
d_call: NA
clone_size: NA
cdr3_nt: TGTGCCAGCTCACTTCGAGGGATGAGGGCGAACACTGAAGCTTTCTTT
cdr3_aa: CASSLRGMRANTEAFF

v_call: TRBV5-1
j_call: TRBJ2-5
d_call: TRBD2
clone_size: NA
cdr3_nt: TGCGCCAGCAGCTTTACGGCGGGAGAAGAGACCCAGTACTTC
cdr3_aa: CASSFTAGEETQYF

v_call: TRBV5-1
j_call: TRBJ2-1
d_call: TRBD1
clone_size: NA
cdr3_nt: TGCGCCAGCAGCTTGGCCGGACAGGGTTGGACTGAGCAGTTCTTC
cdr3_aa: CASSLAGQGWTEQFF

v_call: TRBV10-3
j_call: TRBJ1-1
d_call: TRBD1
clone_size: NA
cdr3_nt: TGTGCCATCGCCCGGGACAGGAACACTGAAGCTTTCTTT
cdr3_aa: CAIARDRNTEAFF

v_call: TRBV29-1
j_call: TRBJ1-3
d_call: NA
clone_size: NA
cdr3_nt: TGCAGCGTTGGAACCGGGTCCTCTGGAAACACCATATATTTT
cdr3_aa: CSVGTGSSGNTIYF

v_call: TRBV12-3/TRBV12-4
j_call: TRBJ2-5
d_call: TRBD2
clone_size: NA
cdr3_nt: TGTGCCAGCAGTGGGACTAGTCAAGAGACCCAGTACTTC
cdr3_aa: CASSGTSQETQYF

v_call: TRBV19
j_call: TRBJ2-6
d_call: TRBD1
clone_size: NA
cdr3_nt: TGTGCCAGTAGTTGGTCCTACAGGGGGACCTCTGGGGCCAACGTCCTGACTTTC
cdr3_aa: CASSWSYRGTSGANVLTF

v_call: TRBV4-1
j_call: TRBJ2-1
d_call: TRBD2
clone_size: NA
cdr3_nt: TGCGCCAGCAGCCAAGTAGCGGGAGGCTACAATGAGCAGTTCTTC
cdr3_aa: CASSQVAGGYNEQFF

v_call: TRBV25-1
j_call: TRBJ1-5
d_call: NA
clone_size: NA
cdr3_nt: TGTGCCAGCAGTGAGGGGAGGCAGCCCCAGCATTTT
cdr3_aa: CASSEGRQPQHF

v_call: TRBV18
j_call: TRBJ2-2
d_call: NA
clone_size: NA
cdr3_nt: TGTGCCAGCTCACCCGTTGAAGGAACAGGGAACACCGGGGAGCTGTTTTTT
cdr3_aa: CASSPVEGTGNTGELFF

v_call: TRBV4-1
j_call: TRBJ2-1
d_call: NA
clone_size: NA
cdr3_nt: TGCGCCAGCAGCCAAGATGCCCCGAGCTCCTACAATGAGCAGTTCTTC
cdr3_aa: CASSQDAPSSYNEQFF

v_call: TRBV19
j_call: TRBJ2-3
d_call: TRBD1
clone_size: NA
cdr3_nt: TGTGCCAGTAGTCTCCGACAGGGACGGGGCACAGATACGCAGTATTTT
cdr3_aa: CASSLRQGRGTDTQYF

v_call: TRBV5-1
j_call: TRBJ2-7
d_call: NA
clone_size: NA
cdr3_nt: TGCGCCAGCAGCTTGGGGCAGGGGGGAGACGAGCAGTACTTC
cdr3_aa: CASSLGQGGDEQYF

v_call: TRBV7-9
j_call: TRBJ1-6
d_call: NA
clone_size: NA
cdr3_nt: TGTGCCAGCAGCTTAGGGCCATCCTTAATCAATTCACCCCTCCACTTT
cdr3_aa: CASSLGPSLINSPLHF

v_call: TRBV12-3/TRBV12-4
j_call: TRBJ1-4
d_call: NA
clone_size: NA
cdr3_nt: TGTGCCAGCAGCGATCGGGGTAGTGAAAAACTGTTTTTT
cdr3_aa: CASSDRGSEKLFF

v_call: TRBV7-8
j_call: TRBJ2-2
d_call: NA
clone_size: NA
cdr3_nt: TGTGCCAGCAGCCTCTCGACAGCGAACACCGGGGAGCTGTTTTTT
cdr3_aa: CASSLSTANTGELFF

v_call: TRBV6-5
j_call: TRBJ2-2
d_call: TRBD2
clone_size: NA
cdr3_nt: TGTGCCAGCAGGGTAGGGACTAGCGGGAGCTGGGAGCTGTTTTTT
cdr3_aa: CASRVGTSGSWELFF

v_call: TRBV12-3/TRBV12-4
j_call: TRBJ1-1
d_call: TRBD1
clone_size: NA
cdr3_nt: TGTGCCAGCAAGACAGGGGGCCGGACTGAAGCTTTCTTT
cdr3_aa: CASKTGGRTEAFF

v_call: TRBV27
j_call: TRBJ2-2
d_call: NA
clone_size: NA
cdr3_nt: TGTGCCAGCAAACGGGAGTCCTACACCGGGGAGCTGTTTTTT
cdr3_aa: CASKRESYTGELFF

v_call: TRBV5-1
j_call: TRBJ2-6
d_call: NA
clone_size: few
cdr3_nt: TGCGCCCCCAGCCCGCGACCGGGGGGGGCCAACGTCCTGACTTTC
cdr3_aa: CAPSPRPGGANVLTF

v_call: TRBV23-1
j_call: TRBJ1-5
d_call: TRBD1
clone_size: few
cdr3_nt: TGCGCCAGCAGTCACTCCGCCCCGGGACAGGGGCCCTTACCCTTAAGGCCCCAGCATTTT
cdr3_aa: CASSHSAPGQGPLPLRPQHF

v_call: TRBV19
j_call: TRBJ1-5
d_call: TRBD1
clone_size: NA
cdr3_nt: TGTGCCAGTAGTACCTGGACAGGGGGAGGGGCGCAGCCCCAGCATTTT
cdr3_aa: CASSTWTGGGAQPQHF

v_call: TRBV28
j_call: TRBJ1-5
d_call: TRBD1
clone_size: NA
cdr3_nt: TGTGCCAGCAGATCTCAGGGGGGTCTTGGCAATCAGCCCCAGCATTTT
cdr3_aa: CASRSQGGLGNQPQHF

v_call: TRBV9
j_call: TRBJ2-2
d_call: TRBD2
clone_size: NA
cdr3_nt: TGTGCCAGCAGCCCCGGACTAGCGGGAGAGAGGACCGGGGAGCTGTTTTTT
cdr3_aa: CASSPGLAGERTGELFF

v_call: TRBV19
j_call: TRBJ1-1
d_call: TRBD1
clone_size: few
cdr3_nt: TGTGCCAGTAGTGATCGACAGGGATCGAACACTGAAGCTTTCTTT
cdr3_aa: CASSDRQGSNTEAFF

v_call: TRBV7-9
j_call: TRBJ2-7
d_call: TRBD2
clone_size: NA
cdr3_nt: TGTGCCAGCAGCTTAGGTCGGGCTAGCGGGACCCCCTACGAGCAGTACTTC
cdr3_aa: CASSLGRASGTPYEQYF

v_call: TRBV11-2
j_call: TRBJ2-1
d_call: NA
clone_size: NA
cdr3_nt: TGTGCCAGCAGCTTTTGGAGGGCCAGAGATGAGCAGTTCTTC
cdr3_aa: CASSFWRARDEQFF

v_call: TRBV29-1
j_call: TRBJ1-4
d_call: NA
clone_size: NA
cdr3_nt: TGCAGCGTCCTAACGGGGGGCGTAGATGAAAAACTGTTTTTT
cdr3_aa: CSVLTGGVDEKLFF

v_call: TRBV5-1
j_call: TRBJ1-1
d_call: TRBD1
clone_size: NA
cdr3_nt: TGCGCCAGCAGCACGAGGACAGGGCCTGAAGCTTTCTTT
cdr3_aa: CASSTRTGPEAFF

v_call: TRBV2
j_call: TRBJ1-5
d_call: NA
clone_size: NA
cdr3_nt: TGTGCCAGCAGTGTACAATCCCTTAGCAATCAGCCCCAGCATTTT
cdr3_aa: CASSVQSLSNQPQHF

v_call: TRBV7-6
j_call: TRBJ2-1
d_call: NA
clone_size: NA
cdr3_nt: TGTGCCAGCAGCCGGGCCCGGGACATAAACAATGAGCAGTTCTTC
cdr3_aa: CASSRARDINNEQFF

v_call: TRBV18
j_call: TRBJ1-1
d_call: NA
clone_size: NA
cdr3_nt: TGTGCCAGCTCACCACCGGGGACGGGGGGCCAAGGGGACACTGAAGCTTTCTTT
cdr3_aa: CASSPPGTGGQGDTEAFF

v_call: TRBV30
j_call: TRBJ1-3
d_call: TRBD1
clone_size: NA
cdr3_nt: TGTGCCTGGAGTAAGGGACAGGGCGGAAACACCATATATTTT
cdr3_aa: CAWSKGQGGNTIYF

v_call: TRBV5-1
j_call: TRBJ2-1
d_call: NA
clone_size: NA
cdr3_nt: TGCGCCAGCAGCTTTAATAGCCTATCCTACAATGAGCAGTTCTTC
cdr3_aa: CASSFNSLSYNEQFF

v_call: TRBV28
j_call: TRBJ2-3
d_call: NA
clone_size: NA
cdr3_nt: TGTGCCAGCAGAACGAATACGGGACTCCCCATTAGCACAGATACGCAGTATTTT
cdr3_aa: CASRTNTGLPISTDTQYF

v_call: TRBV5-6
j_call: TRBJ2-3
d_call: NA
clone_size: NA
cdr3_nt: TGTGCCAGCAGCTTGTTCGCGGGCCTCGCGACTAGGTCAACAGATACGCAGTATTTT
cdr3_aa: CASSLFAGLATRSTDTQYF